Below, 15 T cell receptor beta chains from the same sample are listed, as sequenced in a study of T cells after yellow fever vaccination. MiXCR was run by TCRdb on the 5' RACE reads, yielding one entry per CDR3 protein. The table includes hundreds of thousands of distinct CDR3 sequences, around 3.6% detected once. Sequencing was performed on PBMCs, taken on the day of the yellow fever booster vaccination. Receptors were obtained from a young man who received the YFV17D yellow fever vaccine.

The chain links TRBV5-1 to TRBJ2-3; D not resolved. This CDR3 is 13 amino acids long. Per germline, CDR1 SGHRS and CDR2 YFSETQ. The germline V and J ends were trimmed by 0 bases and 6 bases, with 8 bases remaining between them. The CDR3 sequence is CASSLEGSDTQYF. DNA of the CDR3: TGCGCCAGCAGCTTGGAAGGGTCCGATACGCAGTATTTT. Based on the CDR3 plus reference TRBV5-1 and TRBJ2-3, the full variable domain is KAGVTQTPRYLIKTRGQQVTLSCSPISGHRSVSWYQQTPGQGLQFLFEYFSETQRNKGNFPGRFSGRQFSNSRSEMNVSTLELGDSALYLCASSLEGSDTQYFGPGTRLTVL.

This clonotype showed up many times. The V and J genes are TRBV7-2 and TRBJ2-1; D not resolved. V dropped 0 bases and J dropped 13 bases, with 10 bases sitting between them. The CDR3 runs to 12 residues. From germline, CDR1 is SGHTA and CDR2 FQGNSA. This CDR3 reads CASSLAQRLQFF. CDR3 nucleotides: TGTGCCAGCAGCTTAGCGCAACGGCTACAGTTCTTC.

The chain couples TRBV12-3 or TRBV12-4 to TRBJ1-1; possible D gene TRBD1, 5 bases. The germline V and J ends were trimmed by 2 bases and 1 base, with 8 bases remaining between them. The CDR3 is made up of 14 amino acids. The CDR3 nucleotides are TGTGCCAGCAGTTTATTGGGGGAGAACACTGAAGCTTTCTTT. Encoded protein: CASSLLGENTEAFF.

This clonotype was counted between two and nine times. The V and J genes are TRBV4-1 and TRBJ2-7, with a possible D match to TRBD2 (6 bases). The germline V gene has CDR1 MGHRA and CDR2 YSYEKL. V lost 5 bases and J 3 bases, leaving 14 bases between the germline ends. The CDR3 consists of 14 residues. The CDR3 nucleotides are TGCGCCAGCAGCTGGCCGGGAGCCAACTACGAGCAGTACTTC. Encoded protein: CASSWPGANYEQYF.

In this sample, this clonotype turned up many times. The CDR3 loop is CSAIPGTGHYEQYV. The CDR3 coding sequence is TGCAGTGCTATTCCCGGGACAGGCCACTACGAGCAGTACGTC. The V and J genes are TRBV20-1 and TRBJ2-7, with 8 bases matching TRBD1. Germline values: CDR1 DFQATT, CDR2 SNEGSKA (reference sequence). V dropped 4 bases and J dropped 3; count of bases not matched to a gene: 8. CDR3 length equals 14 residues.

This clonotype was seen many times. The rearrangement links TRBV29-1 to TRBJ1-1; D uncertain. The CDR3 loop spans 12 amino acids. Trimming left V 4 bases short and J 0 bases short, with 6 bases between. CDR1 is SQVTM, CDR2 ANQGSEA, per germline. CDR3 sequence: CSVGSMNTEAFF. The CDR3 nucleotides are TGCAGCGTTGGGAGCATGAACACTGAAGCTTTCTTT.

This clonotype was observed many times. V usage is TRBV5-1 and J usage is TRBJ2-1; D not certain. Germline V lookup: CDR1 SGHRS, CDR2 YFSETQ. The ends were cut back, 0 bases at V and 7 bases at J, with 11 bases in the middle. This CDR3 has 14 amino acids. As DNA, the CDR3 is TGCGCCAGCAGCTTGGGAGGCGGAAGGAATGAGCAGTTCTTC. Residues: CASSLGGGRNEQFF.

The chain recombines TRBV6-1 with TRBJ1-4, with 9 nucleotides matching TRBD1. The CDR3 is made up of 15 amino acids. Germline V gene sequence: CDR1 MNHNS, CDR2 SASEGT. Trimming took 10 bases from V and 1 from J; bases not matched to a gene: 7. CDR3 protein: CATRTGGITNEKLFF. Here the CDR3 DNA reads TGTGCCACGAGAACAGGGGGCATAACTAATGAAAAACTGTTTTTT.

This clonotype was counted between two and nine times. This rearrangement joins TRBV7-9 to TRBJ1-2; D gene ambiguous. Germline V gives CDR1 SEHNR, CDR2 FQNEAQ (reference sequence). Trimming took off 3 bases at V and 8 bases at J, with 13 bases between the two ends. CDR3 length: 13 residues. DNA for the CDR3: TGTGCCAGCAGCTTGTTCGAGGAGTACGGCTACACCTTC. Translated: CASSLFEEYGYTF. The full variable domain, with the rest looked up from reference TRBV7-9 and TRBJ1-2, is DTGVSQNPRHKITKRGQNVTFRCDPISEHNRLYWYRQTLGQGPEFLTYFQNEAQLEKSRLLSDRFSAERPKGSFSTLEIQRTEQGDSAMYLCASSLFEEYGYTFGSGTRLTVV.

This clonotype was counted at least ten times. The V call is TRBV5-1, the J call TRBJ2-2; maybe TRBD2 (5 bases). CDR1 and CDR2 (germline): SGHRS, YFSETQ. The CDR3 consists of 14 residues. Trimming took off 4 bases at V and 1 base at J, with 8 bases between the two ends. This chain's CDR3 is CASSLGLNTGELFF. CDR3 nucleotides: TGCGCCAGCAGCCTAGGACTGAACACCGGGGAGCTGTTTTTT.

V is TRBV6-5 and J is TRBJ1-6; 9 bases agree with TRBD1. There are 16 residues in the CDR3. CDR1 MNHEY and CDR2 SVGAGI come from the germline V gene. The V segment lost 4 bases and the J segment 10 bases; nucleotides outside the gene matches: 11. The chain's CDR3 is CASSFQGQGTRSPLHF. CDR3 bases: TGTGCCAGCAGTTTCCAGGGACAGGGAACTCGATCACCCCTCCACTTT.

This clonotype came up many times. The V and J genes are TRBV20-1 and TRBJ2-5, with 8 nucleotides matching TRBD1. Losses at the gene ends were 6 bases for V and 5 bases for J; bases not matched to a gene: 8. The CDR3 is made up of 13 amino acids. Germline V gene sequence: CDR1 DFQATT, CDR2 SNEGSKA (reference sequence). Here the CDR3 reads CSARGRGHETQYF. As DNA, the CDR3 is TGCAGTGCGAGGGGCAGGGGGCACGAGACCCAGTACTTC.

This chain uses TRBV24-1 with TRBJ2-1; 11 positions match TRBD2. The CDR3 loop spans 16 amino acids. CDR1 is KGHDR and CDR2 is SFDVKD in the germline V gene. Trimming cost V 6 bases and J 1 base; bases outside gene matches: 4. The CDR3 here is CATSLAGGSSYNEQFF. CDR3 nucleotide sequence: TGTGCCACCAGTCTAGCGGGGGGAAGTTCCTACAATGAGCAGTTCTTC.

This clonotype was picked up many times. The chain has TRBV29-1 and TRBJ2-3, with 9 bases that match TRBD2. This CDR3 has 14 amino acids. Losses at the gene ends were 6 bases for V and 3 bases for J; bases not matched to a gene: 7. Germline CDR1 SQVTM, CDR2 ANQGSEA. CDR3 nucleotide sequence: TGCAGCGTGGAACCGGGACTAGCAACAGATACGCAGTATTTT. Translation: CSVEPGLATDTQYF.

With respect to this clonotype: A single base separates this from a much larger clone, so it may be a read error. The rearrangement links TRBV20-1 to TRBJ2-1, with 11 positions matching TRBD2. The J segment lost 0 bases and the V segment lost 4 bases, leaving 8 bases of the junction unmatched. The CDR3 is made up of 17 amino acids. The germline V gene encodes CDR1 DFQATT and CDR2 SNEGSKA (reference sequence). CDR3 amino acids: CSATGLAVGSSYNEQFF. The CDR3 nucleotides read TGCAGTGCTACGGGACTAGCGGTGGGGAGCTCCTACAATGAGCAGTTCTTC.